The present T cell receptor (beta chain) was sequenced within a study of beta chain features in type 1 diabetes. This clone came up many times. Expressed TCRB transcripts were sequenced because the isolated RNA had all been reverse transcribed beforehand. Libraries were prepared by immunoSEQ multiplex PCR; TCRdb keeps only in-frame clonotypes and omits some of them. This table has 200,000 to 250,000 clones, 9.6% appearing once. Trimming removed 5 bases from V and 8 bases from J; junction bases left unmatched: 5. The CDR3 totals 15 residues. Germline V CDR1 and CDR2: SEHNR, FQNEAQ (reference sequence).

The chain couples TRBV7-9 to TRBJ2-1, with 14 positions matching TRBD2. The clonotype comes from a young woman in good health. Sample: naive CD4+ T cells from blood. The CDR3 coding sequence is TGTGCCAGCAGCACGACTAGCGGGAGGGCCTATGAGCAGTTCTTC. Its protein is CASSTTSGRAYEQFF.